The 31 T cell receptor beta chains listed next were all sequenced from one sample in a study of vaccination effects on CD4 cells after COVID-19. Sequencing was performed with immunoSEQ multiplex PCR; in TCRdb, only in-frame clones are kept and a portion is missing. The table shows approximately 30,000 clones, with 65% to 75% occurring only once. ViraFEST assay sequencing came after antigen-specific CD4+ T cells were expanded with viral peptide pools. Following a roughly 10-day culture, CD4+ T cells were purified. Prior SARS-CoV-2 infection was absent in the vaccine recipients, as shown by negative nucleocapsid antibodies. No antigen is known for these receptors. The source was CD4+ T cells from PBMCs cultured with SARS-CoV-2 spike peptides, collected before COVID-19 vaccination. The receptor source for this set is a human donor who received a COVID-19 vaccine.

V is TRBV3-1 (or the pseudogene TRBV3-2) and J is TRBJ1-4, with D unresolved. Germline V CDR1 and CDR2: LGHDT, YNNKEL (reference sequence). The CDR3 is 12 amino acids. V was trimmed by 1 base and J by 8 bases, leaving 5 bases between them. CDR3 sequence: CASSQGREKLFF. In DNA, the CDR3 is TGTGCCAGCAGCCAAGGTCGGGAAAAACTGTTTTTT.

This clone occurred once. The CDR3 nucleotides read TGTGCCAGCAGCTTGGAAACTAGTATCGCGCGACAGGGTCAGGACGAGCAGTACTTC. The encoded protein is CASSLETSIARQGQDEQYF. The genes are TRBV5-4 and TRBJ2-7; 7 bases fit TRBD1. Looked up from germline, CDR1 is SGHNT and CDR2 is YYREEE (reference sequence). The CDR3 is made up of 19 amino acids. The V gene end was trimmed by 0 bases and the J gene end by 5 bases; junction bases not matched to a gene: 20.

This chain connects TRBV6-5 to TRBJ1-3; D unclear. This CDR3 contains 15 residues. Germline-derived CDR1 and CDR2 are MNHEY and SVGAGI. With 0 bases removed from V and 4 bases from J, the gap between germline ends came to 10 bases. CDR3 coding DNA: TGTGCCAGCAGTTACTCGATCACGGGAGGAAACACCATATATTTT. The encoded protein is CASSYSITGGNTIYF.

There are a few counts of this clone. The chain links TRBV5-6 to TRBJ1-1; D gene unclear. CDR1 is SGHDT and CDR2 is YYEEEE in the germline V gene. Trimming stripped 1 base from V and 0 bases from J, with 7 bases between. The CDR3 length is 14 residues. CDR3 nucleotide sequence: TGTGCCAGCAGCTTGCTAGGGTTGAACACTGAAGCTTTCTTT. Its translation: CASSLLGLNTEAFF.

In this sample, this clone turned up a few times. The chain carries TRBV3-1 (or the pseudogene TRBV3-2) and TRBJ1-1; D remains ambiguous. The CDR3 has 13 residues. CDR1 and CDR2 (germline): LGHDT, YNNKEL (reference sequence). Trimming took 4 bases from V and 3 from J, leaving 9 bases between them. CDR3 nucleotides: TGTGCCAGCAGCCTAGGTTGGGACACTGAAGCTTTCTTT. Translated, it gives CASSLGWDTEAFF.

The chain has TRBV27 and TRBJ1-2; TRBD1 matches 8 bases. The ends lost 5 bases at V and 8 bases at J; junction bases unmatched: 16. CDR3 length equals 16 residues. From germline, CDR1 is MNHEY and CDR2 SMNVEV (reference sequence). This chain's CDR3 is CASSQNRPRTGNGYTF. The CDR3 nucleotides are TGTGCCAGCAGTCAAAACCGACCACGGACAGGGAACGGCTACACCTTC.

This clone was observed a single time. The rearrangement joins TRBV5-8 to TRBJ1-1; D is possibly TRBD1 (5 bases). CDR1 and CDR2 (germline): SGHTS, YDEGEE. The CDR3 extends over 15 amino acids. V was trimmed by 0 bases and J by 0 bases, leaving 9 bases between them. The CDR3 is CASSLGQLMNTEAFF. CDR3 sequence (DNA): TGTGCCAGCAGCTTGGGACAGCTGATGAACACTGAAGCTTTCTTT.

This clone was found a few times. The chain joins TRBV2 to TRBJ1-2, with D tentatively TRBD1 (5 bases). CDR3 length: 14 residues. Germline CDR1 and CDR2: SNHLY and FYNNEI. V lost 0 bases to trimming and J lost 7 bases, with 12 bases between them. The CDR3 is CASSEALQGVGYTF. The CDR3 region has the DNA TGTGCCAGCAGTGAAGCGCTTCAAGGGGTTGGCTACACCTTC.

This clone came up once. The chain links TRBV3-1 (or the pseudogene TRBV3-2) to TRBJ2-3; no clear D gene. This CDR3 region has 12 residues. The V gene lost 0 bases and the J gene lost 7 bases, with 5 bases spanning the gap. The germline CDR1 and CDR2 sequences are LGHDT and YNNKEL (reference sequence). CDR3 DNA sequence: TGTGCCAGCAGCCAAGACTTGAATACGCAGTATTTT. It specifies CASSQDLNTQYF.

As DNA, the CDR3 is TGTGCCAGCTCACCTGATGAAAAACTGTTTTTT. Protein: CASSPDEKLFF. The chain is built from TRBV18 and TRBJ1-4; no definite D call. The CDR3 extends over 11 amino acids. Germline lookup yields CDR1 KGHSH and CDR2 LQKENI. Deletions cut 3 bases from V and 6 bases from J, with 2 bases between.

This clone was detected only once. This chain joins TRBV10-3 and TRBJ2-5; maybe TRBD1 (5 bases). The CDR3 length is 13 residues. From germline, CDR1 is ENHRY and CDR2 SYGVKD. V gave up 6 bases and J gave up 0 bases, with 8 bases separating them. CDR3 loop: CAIREGDQETQYF. The CDR3 DNA follows: TGTGCCATCAGGGAAGGGGACCAAGAGACCCAGTACTTC.

This rearrangement joins TRBV19 to TRBJ2-7; 7 nucleotides match TRBD2. This CDR3 is built from 15 residues. Germline lookup yields CDR1 LNHDA and CDR2 SQIVND (reference sequence). Trimming took 3 bases from V and 2 from J; bases not matched to a gene: 7. The CDR3 DNA reads as TGTGCCAGTAGTATTCCGGGGAGGGCCGCCTACGAGCAGTACTTC. Translating it yields CASSIPGRAAYEQYF.

The genes are TRBV4-1 and TRBJ1-5; perhaps TRBD1 as D (5 bases). The CDR3 covers 15 residues. Trimming stripped 5 bases from V and 7 bases from J, with 18 bases between. Germline CDR1 reads MGHRA; CDR2 reads YSYEKL. The CDR3 loop is CASSETFRDSQPQHF. The CDR3 DNA sequence: TGCGCCAGCAGCGAAACCTTCCGGGACTCGCAGCCCCAGCATTTT.

The CDR3 loop is CSVEDLGIDNSPLHF. CDR3 nucleotide sequence: TGCAGCGTTGAAGATCTGGGGATAGATAATTCACCCCTCCACTTT. The V call is TRBV29-1, the J call TRBJ1-6, with D unresolved. Germline loops: CDR1 SQVTM, CDR2 ANQGSEA. This CDR3 is 15 amino acids long. Trimming took off 0 bases at V and 5 bases at J, with 11 bases between the two ends.

The J gene is TRBJ2-5, the V gene TRBV5-1; D is possibly TRBD1 (7 bases). V dropped 4 bases and J dropped 5 bases, with 18 bases sitting between them. CDR1 and CDR2 (germline): SGHRS, YFSETQ. CDR3 length equals 15 residues. DNA of the CDR3: TGCGCCAGCAGCCTACAGGGGAGGTCGGGTGAGACCCAGTACTTC. This encodes CASSLQGRSGETQYF. Drawing the rest from reference TRBV5-1 and TRBJ2-5, the complete variable domain is KAGVTQTPRYLIKTRGQQVTLSCSPISGHRSVSWYQQTPGQGLQFLFEYFSETQRNKGNFPGRFSGRQFSNSRSEMNVSTLELGDSALYLCASSLQGRSGETQYFGPGTRLLVL.

This chain links TRBV29-1 with TRBJ2-5; D call uncertain. Trimming left V 4 bases short and J 5 bases short, with 17 bases between. Germline CDR1 reads SQVTM; CDR2 reads ANQGSEA. This CDR3 has 14 amino acids. Here the CDR3 DNA reads TGCAGCGTTGGAGCTCAGATGAGGACGGAGACCCAGTACTTC. Amino acids: CSVGAQMRTETQYF.

The genes are TRBV2 and TRBJ2-1; D tentatively reads TRBD1 or TRBD2 (5 bases each). Germline assignment: CDR1 SNHLY and CDR2 FYNNEI. This CDR3 spans 15 amino acids. V was shortened by 5 bases and J by 3 bases, with 14 bases between the two germline ends. CDR3 amino acids: CASSPRALVYNEQFF. The CDR3, as DNA: TGTGCCAGCAGTCCCAGGGCACTAGTCTACAATGAGCAGTTCTTC.

The chain employs TRBV6-2 or TRBV6-3 and TRBJ1-1; no clear D. In germline, CDR1 is MNHEY, CDR2 SVGEGT. The CDR3 has 13 amino acids. Trimming pared 3 bases from V and 4 bases from J, leaving 9 bases between. The CDR3 region has the DNA TGTGCCAGCAGTTATCGGGAAACCACTGAAGCTTTCTTT. Translated: CASSYRETTEAFF.

The chain employs TRBV10-3 and TRBJ2-3; a weak D match, TRBD2 (6 bases). Between the trimmed V and J ends, which lost 6 bases and 0 bases, there was a span of 16 bases. This CDR3 has 16 amino acids. From germline, CDR1 is ENHRY and CDR2 SYGVKD. Here the CDR3 reads CAISPWEARSTDTQYF. The CDR3 DNA is TGTGCCATCAGCCCATGGGAGGCCCGGAGCACAGATACGCAGTATTTT.

The chain combines TRBV5-4 with TRBJ1-4; D is undetermined. The CDR3 is made up of 15 amino acids. V lost 4 bases, J lost 10 bases, and 20 bases lay in between. The V gene's germline CDR1 is SGHNT and CDR2 YYREEE (reference sequence). The DNA of the CDR3 is TGTGCCAGCAGCCCCTCCGGTCTAGCATTTGGAAAACTGTTTTTT. Translating gives CASSPSGLAFGKLFF.

This clone was recorded only once. CDR3 in amino acids: CASSTIAGGRNNEQFF. In DNA form, the CDR3 reads TGTGCCAGCAGCACCATAGCGGGAGGTAGAAACAATGAGCAGTTCTTC. The genes are TRBV7-6 and TRBJ2-1; 10 nucleotides align to TRBD2. There are 16 residues in the CDR3. Trimming at V came to 5 bases and at J to 5 bases, leaving 9 bases not matched to a gene. CDR1 and CDR2 from the germline V gene are SGHVS and FNYEAQ.

This clone occurred once. This sequence joins TRBV3-1 (or the pseudogene TRBV3-2) and TRBJ1-2; D might be TRBD1 (5 bases). CDR1 is LGHDT, CDR2 YNNKEL, per germline (reference sequence). The CDR3 covers 15 residues. Trimming pared 3 bases from V and 0 bases from J, leaving 11 bases between. The CDR3 DNA reads TGTGCCAGCAGCCAGGGACCCCAAGCTAACTATGGCTACACCTTC. Translating gives CASSQGPQANYGYTF.

This clone was counted only a few times. The V and J genes are TRBV2 and TRBJ2-3; 7 positions agree with TRBD2. The CDR3 runs 16 residues. Trimming removed 3 bases from V and 2 bases from J; junction bases left unmatched: 8. Germline CDR1 and CDR2: SNHLY and FYNNEI. The CDR3 loop is CASSDGRARLTDTQYF. CDR3 nucleotide sequence: TGTGCCAGCAGTGATGGGAGGGCCAGGCTCACAGATACGCAGTATTTT.

The CDR3 sequence is CASSSPGGNYEQYF. For the CDR3, the DNA is TGTGCCAGCAGCTCCCCCGGGGGAAACTACGAGCAGTACTTC. This chain links TRBV7-9 with TRBJ2-7; a possible D gene is TRBD2 (6 bases). CDR1 is SEHNR, CDR2 FQNEAQ, per germline (reference sequence). V was trimmed by 4 bases and J by 3 bases, leaving 13 bases between them. The CDR3 is made up of 14 amino acids.

By share, this clone counts as medium-sized (0.01 to 0.1%). The same CDR3 also results from other DNA sequences found in this sample. This chain connects TRBV4-1 to TRBJ2-5; weak D call: TRBD1 (6 bases). The CDR3 is made up of 15 amino acids. V was cut by 4 bases and J by 5 bases, with 17 bases left in between. CDR1 is MGHRA and CDR2 is YSYEKL in the germline V gene. CDR3 region: CASSPEDSPRETQYF. The CDR3 nucleotides are TGCGCCAGCAGCCCTGAGGACAGCCCACGTGAGACCCAGTACTTC.

A few counts support this clone. V is TRBV19 and J is TRBJ1-6, with 8 bases lining up with TRBD1. With 1 base clipped from V and 12 bases from J, the junction kept 5 bases outside the gene matches. Germline CDR1 is LNHDA and CDR2 is SQIVND (reference sequence). The length of the CDR3 is 14 residues. The CDR3 sequence is CASSIGQGAEPLHF. As DNA, the CDR3 is TGTGCCAGTAGTATAGGGCAGGGGGCCGAACCCCTCCACTTT. Combining the CDR3 with reference TRBV19 and TRBJ1-6 gives the whole variable domain DGGITQSPKYLFRKEGQNVTLSCEQNLNHDAMYWYRQDPGQGLRLIYYSQIVNDFQKGDIAEGYSVSREKKESFPLTVTSAQKNPTAFYLCASSIGQGAEPLHFGNGTRLTVT.

This clone is a singleton in its sample. The genes are TRBV9 and TRBJ1-2; D may be TRBD1 (5 bases). This CDR3 has 14 residues. CDR1 is SGDLS, CDR2 YYNGEE, per germline. The V end was cut by 3 bases, the J end by 2 bases, with 11 bases between. The CDR3 coding sequence is TGTGCCAGCAGCGCCTCCAGGGCAAACTATGGCTACACCTTC. Amino acid sequence: CASSASRANYGYTF.

The gene calls are TRBV30 and TRBJ1-1; D gene unclear. CDR1 and CDR2 from the germline V gene are GTSNPN and SVGIG (reference sequence). The CDR3 runs to 10 residues. The V end lost 2 bases, the J end lost 6 bases, and 4 bases lay between the germline ends. Written as DNA, the CDR3 is TGTGCCTGGAGTAGGTCTGAAGCTTTCTTT. It yields the protein CAWSRSEAFF. Full variable domain (missing parts from reference TRBV30 and TRBJ1-1): SQTIHQWPATLVQPVGSPLSLECTVEGTSNPNLYWYRQAAGRGLQLLFYSVGIGQISSEVPQNLSASRPQDRQFILSSKKLLLSDSGFYLCAWSRSEAFFGQGTRLTVV.

The chain links TRBV12-3 or TRBV12-4 to TRBJ2-1, with a possible D match to TRBD1 (5 bases). The V gene lost 2 bases and the J gene lost 5 bases, with 7 bases spanning the gap. The CDR3 runs to 13 residues. The CDR3 region is CASSLRRDNEQFF. The CDR3 DNA reads as TGTGCCAGCAGTTTACGCAGGGACAATGAGCAGTTCTTC.

The chain couples TRBV19 to TRBJ2-5; tentatively, D is TRBD2 (6 bases). This CDR3 is built from 15 residues. Trimming pared 3 bases from V and 2 bases from J, leaving 13 bases between. Per germline, CDR1 LNHDA and CDR2 SQIVND (reference sequence). The CDR3 DNA reads as TGTGCCAGTAGTATTTGGTCTAGCGTACAAGAGACCCAGTACTTC. Its translation is CASSIWSSVQETQYF.

This clone showed up just a few times. The chain recombines TRBV18 with TRBJ2-7, with 10 bases matching TRBD2. In germline, CDR1 is KGHSH, CDR2 LQKENI. The junction had 2 bases not matched to a gene; V was cut back by 9 bases and J by 0 bases. The CDR3 is 13 amino acids. The CDR3 protein is CASWTSGSYEQYF. The CDR3 region has the DNA TGTGCCAGTTGGACTAGCGGCTCCTACGAGCAGTACTTC.